This T cell receptor beta chain was obtained from a study of blood T cell repertoires in COVID-19. Germline-derived CDR1 and CDR2 are SGHAT and FQNNGV. Between the trimmed V and J ends, which lost 5 bases and 9 bases, there was a span of 14 bases. This CDR3 contains 13 residues. Under the authors' procedure: Amplification with reference gene primers provided the estimates of nucleated cell counts. The assay was immunoSEQ multiplex PCR, and TCRdb's table has in-frame clones only and misses some. V and J calls and clone size come straight from that table; D and trimming were deduced from the DNA. The sample consists of approximately 270,000 clones, around 90% of them appearing once.

The sequenced sample consisted of peripheral blood. The TCR originated in a man aged 50-60 years with acute or convalescent COVID-19. The gene calls are TRBV11-2 and TRBJ1-5; a weak D match, TRBD1 (5 bases). The CDR3 spells CASSPREVSPQHF. The CDR3 bases are TGTGCCAGCAGCCCCAGGGAAGTATCGCCCCAGCATTTT.